This TCR beta chain is from a study of cytomegalovirus exposure and HLA in healthy donors. Whole-study context: Genetic ancestry analysis placed more than 80% of the 398 donors that were genotyped in the Caucasian-associated cluster.

For this clone: The antigen is undetermined.

The V segment lost 2 bases and the J segment 6 bases; nucleotides outside the gene matches: 4. The length of the CDR3 is 14 residues. Germline V gene lookup returns CDR1 KGHSH and CDR2 LQKENI. Points from the study as a whole: With later analysis, a missense DCLRE1C variant became linked to TCR beta V- and J-gene trimming. Some V segments could not be told apart, so they were left out, TRBV6-2 and TRBV6-3 among them.

The PCR used 60 Vbeta and 13 Jbeta primers. Using immunoSEQ multiplex PCR, the repertoire was profiled, and TCRdb retains in-frame clones only, with some absent. The sample shows about 110,000 clones, over 60% of them seen only once. The material sequenced was PBMCs. The TCR was taken from a man aged 25 to 40 in good health and CMV-seropositive. The chain combines TRBV18 with TRBJ1-5; 7 bases are a match to TRBD1. The CDR3 DNA reads TGTGCCAGCTCACCAGGACAGGCGGGTCAGCCCCAGCATTTT. Translating it yields CASSPGQAGQPQHF.